This TCR beta chain was obtained from a study of T cell responses to AZD1222 COVID-19 vaccine. Study-level points and caveats: Reports indicate that nearly half of spike-specific TCRs are directed at unmutated variant regions. No day 14 peak samples; only post-peak repertoires were characterized.

Clones were sequenced by immunoSEQ multiplex PCR, and TCRdb holds only the in-frame ones, with some missing. The table lists 83,000 or so clones, approximately 90% of them singletons. As to this clone: Its target is not known.

CDR3 length equals 16 residues. Unmatched junction bases numbered 7, after V lost 4 bases and J lost 2 bases. Germline V gene sequence: CDR1 SGHDT, CDR2 YYEEEE. This sequence originates from an adult who received the AZD1222 COVID-19 vaccine. Sequencing used peripheral blood, obtained 28 days after the second AZD1222 dose. The V call is TRBV5-6, the J call TRBJ2-3; 10 bases are a match to TRBD1. CDR3 amino acids: CASSQWGQGSTDTQYF. CDR3 DNA: TGTGCCAGCAGCCAATGGGGACAGGGGTCCACAGATACGCAGTATTTT.